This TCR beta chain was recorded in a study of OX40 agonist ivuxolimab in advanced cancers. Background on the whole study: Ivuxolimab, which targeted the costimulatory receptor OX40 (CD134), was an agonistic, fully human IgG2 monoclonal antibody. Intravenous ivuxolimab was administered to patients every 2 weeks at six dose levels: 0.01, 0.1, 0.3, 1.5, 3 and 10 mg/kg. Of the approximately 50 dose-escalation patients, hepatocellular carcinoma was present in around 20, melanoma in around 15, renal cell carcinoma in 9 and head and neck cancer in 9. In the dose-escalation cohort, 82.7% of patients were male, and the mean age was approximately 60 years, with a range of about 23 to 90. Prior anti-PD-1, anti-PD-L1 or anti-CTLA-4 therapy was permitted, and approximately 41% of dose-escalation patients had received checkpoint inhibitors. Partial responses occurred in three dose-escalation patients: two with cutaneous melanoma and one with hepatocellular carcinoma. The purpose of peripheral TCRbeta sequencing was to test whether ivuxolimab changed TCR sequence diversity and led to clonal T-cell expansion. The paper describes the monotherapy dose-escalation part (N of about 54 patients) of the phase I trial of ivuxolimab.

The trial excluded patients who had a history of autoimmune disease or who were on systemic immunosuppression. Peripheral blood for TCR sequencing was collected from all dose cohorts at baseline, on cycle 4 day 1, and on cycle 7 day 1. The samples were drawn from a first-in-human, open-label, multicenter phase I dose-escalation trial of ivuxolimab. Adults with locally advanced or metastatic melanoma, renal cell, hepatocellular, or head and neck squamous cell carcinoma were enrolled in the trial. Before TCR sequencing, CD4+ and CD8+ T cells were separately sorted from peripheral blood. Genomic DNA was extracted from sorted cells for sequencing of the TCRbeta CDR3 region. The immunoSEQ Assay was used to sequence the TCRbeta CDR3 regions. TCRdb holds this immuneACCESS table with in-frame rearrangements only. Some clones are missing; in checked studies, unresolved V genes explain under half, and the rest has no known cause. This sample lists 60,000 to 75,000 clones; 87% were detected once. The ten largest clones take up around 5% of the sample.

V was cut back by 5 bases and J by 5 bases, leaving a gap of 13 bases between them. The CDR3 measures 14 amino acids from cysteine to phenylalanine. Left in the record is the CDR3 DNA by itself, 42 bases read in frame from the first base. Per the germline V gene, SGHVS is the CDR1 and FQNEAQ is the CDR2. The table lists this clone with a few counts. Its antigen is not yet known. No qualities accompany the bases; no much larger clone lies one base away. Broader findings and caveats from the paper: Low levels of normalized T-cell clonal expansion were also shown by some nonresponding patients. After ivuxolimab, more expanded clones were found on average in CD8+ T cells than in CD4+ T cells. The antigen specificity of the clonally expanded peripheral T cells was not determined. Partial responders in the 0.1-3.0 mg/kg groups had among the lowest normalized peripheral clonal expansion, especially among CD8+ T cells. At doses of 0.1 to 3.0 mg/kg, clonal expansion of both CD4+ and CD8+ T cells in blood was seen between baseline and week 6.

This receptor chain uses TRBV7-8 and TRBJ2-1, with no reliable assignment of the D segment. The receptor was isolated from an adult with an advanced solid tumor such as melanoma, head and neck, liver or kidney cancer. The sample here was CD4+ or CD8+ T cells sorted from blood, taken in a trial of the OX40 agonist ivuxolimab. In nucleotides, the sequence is TGTGCCAGCAGCCCCATGATAACTAACAATGAGCAGTTCTTC. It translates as CASSPMITNNEQFF. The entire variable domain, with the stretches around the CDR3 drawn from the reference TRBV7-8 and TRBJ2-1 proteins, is GAGVSQSPRYKVAKRGQDVALRCDPISGHVSLFWYQQALGQGPEFLTYFQNEAQLDKSGLPSDRFFAERPEGSVSTLKIQRTQQEDSAVYLCASSPMITNNEQFFGPGTRLTVL.